This T cell receptor (beta chain) was recovered during a study of cytomegalovirus exposure and HLA in healthy donors. The study, taken as a whole, reports: Several of the most significant clusters appeared linked to common viral pathogens, based on a later analysis. Because they were indistinguishable, some V segments, including TRBV6-2 and TRBV6-3, were excluded. Researchers reported in a later analysis that a missense DCLRE1C variant was tied to TCR beta V- and J-gene trimming. After further analysis at a later stage, 17,000 or so TCR beta sequences were associated with HLA alleles at 0.05 false discovery rate.

Comment on this clone: Its target is unknown.

PCR involved 60 Vbeta and 13 Jbeta primers. This table comes from immunoSEQ multiplex PCR, and its TCRdb copy is limited to in-frame clones, with some not included. The table lists some 140,000 clones, 60% to 85% of them singletons. The CDR3 length is 19 residues. V dropped 4 bases and J dropped 0 bases, with 22 bases sitting between them. CDR1 is MDHEN, CDR2 SYDVKM, per germline. The chain uses TRBV28 and TRBJ1-5; D is uncertain. The clonotype originates from a man aged 25 to 40 in good health and CMV-seronegative. Material for sequencing was PBMCs. The chain's CDR3 is CASSCELATNLYSNQPQHF. The CDR3 nucleotides read TGTGCCAGCAGTTGTGAACTGGCAACTAACCTTTATAGCAATCAGCCCCAGCATTTT.